This TCR beta chain appears in the sequencing data of a study of CD8+ T cells in alopecia areata. General study results and limits: Many expanded lesional clones stayed in scalp and blood while on tofacitinib.

Treatment in this sample: oral pan-JAK inhibitor, 5-10 mg twice daily. CDR1 MNHNY and CDR2 SVGAGI come from the germline V gene (reference sequence). Between the trimmed V and J ends, which lost 3 bases and 1 base, there was a span of 15 bases. This CDR3 region has 16 residues. About this clone: What it binds is not known.

RNA extraction and reverse transcription yielded cDNA as sequencing template. Profiling relied on immunoSEQ multiplex PCR, and the TCRdb table lists in-frame clones only, not all of them. The sample lists about 260,000 clones, about 60% occurring once. This TCR was sampled from a human donor with alopecia areata. The rearrangement joins TRBV6-6 to TRBJ2-5; a weak D match, TRBD1 (6 bases). Material: CD4+ T cells sorted from blood, obtained around week 54, from a patient treated with tofacitinib. The DNA for the CDR3 is TGTGCCAGCAGTTATCCCACGACAGGCCTCCAAGAGACCCAGTACTTC. This gives the protein CASSYPTTGLQETQYF.